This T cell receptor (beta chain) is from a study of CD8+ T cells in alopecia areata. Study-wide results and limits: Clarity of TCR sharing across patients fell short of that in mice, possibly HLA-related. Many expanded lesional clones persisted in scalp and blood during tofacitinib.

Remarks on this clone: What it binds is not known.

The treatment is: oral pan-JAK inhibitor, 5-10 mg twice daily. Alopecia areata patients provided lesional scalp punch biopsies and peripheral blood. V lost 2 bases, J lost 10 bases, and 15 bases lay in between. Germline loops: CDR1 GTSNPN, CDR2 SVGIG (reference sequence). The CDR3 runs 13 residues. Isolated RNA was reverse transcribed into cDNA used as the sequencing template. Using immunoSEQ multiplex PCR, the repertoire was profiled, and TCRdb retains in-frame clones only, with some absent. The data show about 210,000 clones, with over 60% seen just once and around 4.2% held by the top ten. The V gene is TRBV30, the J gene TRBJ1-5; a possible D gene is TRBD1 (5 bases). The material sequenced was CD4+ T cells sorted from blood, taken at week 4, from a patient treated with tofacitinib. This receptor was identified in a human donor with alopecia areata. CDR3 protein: CAWSPSGASPQHF. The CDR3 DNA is TGTGCCTGGAGTCCGTCTGGGGCGAGTCCCCAGCATTTT.